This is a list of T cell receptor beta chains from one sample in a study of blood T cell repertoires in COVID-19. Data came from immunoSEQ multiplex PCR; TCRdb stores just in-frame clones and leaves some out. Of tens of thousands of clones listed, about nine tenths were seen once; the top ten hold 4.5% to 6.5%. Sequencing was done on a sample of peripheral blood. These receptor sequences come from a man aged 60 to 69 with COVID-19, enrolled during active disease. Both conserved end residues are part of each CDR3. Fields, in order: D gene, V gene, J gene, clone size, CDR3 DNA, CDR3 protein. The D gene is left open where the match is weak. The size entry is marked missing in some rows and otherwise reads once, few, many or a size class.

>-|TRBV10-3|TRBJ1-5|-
TGTGCCATCAGCACAGGTAGCAATCAGCCCCAGCATTTT
CAISTGSNQPQHF
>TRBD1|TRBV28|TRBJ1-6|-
TGTGCCAGCAGCTCCCCCAAGGGACAGGGGGCTTGGAATTCACCCCTCCACTTT
CASSSPKGQGAWNSPLHF
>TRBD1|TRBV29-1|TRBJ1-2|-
TGCAGCGTTGTTCAGGGGGCGCGGGACTATGGCTACACCTTC
CSVVQGARDYGYTF
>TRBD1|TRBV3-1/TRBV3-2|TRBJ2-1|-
TGTGCCAGCAGCCTGACAGGGGGTATCTACAATGAGCAGTTCTTC
CASSLTGGIYNEQFF
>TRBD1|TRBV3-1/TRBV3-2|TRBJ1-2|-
TGTGCCAGCAGCCCCGGGACAGGTCGTGGCTACACCTTC
CASSPGTGRGYTF
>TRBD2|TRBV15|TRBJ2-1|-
TGTGCCACCAGCAGAGTGTCTAGCGGGAACAATGAGCAGTTCTTC
CATSRVSSGNNEQFF
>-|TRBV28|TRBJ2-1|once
TGTGCCAGCAGTGGCCACCGGCCTAGGGGTGAGCAGTTCTTC
CASSGHRPRGEQFF
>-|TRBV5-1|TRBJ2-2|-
TGCGCCAGCAGCCCCTCACAGGGAGCAACCGGGGAGCTGTTTTTT
CASSPSQGATGELFF
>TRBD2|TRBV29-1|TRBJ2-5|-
TGCAGCGTAACCCCCACTAGCGAAGAGACCCAGTACTTC
CSVTPTSEETQYF
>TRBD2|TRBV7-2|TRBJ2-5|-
TGTGCCAGCAGCCCAGCGGGAGTGCGGGAGACCCAGTACTTC
CASSPAGVRETQYF
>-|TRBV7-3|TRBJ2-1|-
TGTGCCAGCAGCTTAACCCTATCCAATGAGCAGTTCTTC
CASSLTLSNEQFF
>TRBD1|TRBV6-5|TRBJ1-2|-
TGTGCCAGCAGTACGGGACAGGGCGGGAACTATGGCTACACCTTC
CASSTGQGGNYGYTF
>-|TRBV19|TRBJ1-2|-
TGTGCCAGTACCGATAGGTCAGGGGACTATGGCTACACCTTC
CASTDRSGDYGYTF
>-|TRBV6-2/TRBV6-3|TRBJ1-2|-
TGTGCCAGCAGCCCTGACCGGGCCCCAATAACAGGTGGCTACACCTTC
CASSPDRAPITGGYTF
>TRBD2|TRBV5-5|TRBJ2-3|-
TGTGCCAGCAGCCTTGACTGGACTAGCGGGAGGACAGATACGCAGTATTTT
CASSLDWTSGRTDTQYF
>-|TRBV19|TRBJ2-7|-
TGTGCCAGTAGTACCGCCACAGGGTACAGTAAGCCCTACGAGCAGTACTTC
CASSTATGYSKPYEQYF
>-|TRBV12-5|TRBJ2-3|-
TGTGCTAGTGGTTTGGTACACGGGGAATCCTTCCAAACAGATACGCAGTATTTT
CASGLVHGESFQTDTQYF
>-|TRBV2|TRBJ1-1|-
TGTGCCAGCAGTGACAGTTTCCACACTGAAGCTTTCTTT
CASSDSFHTEAFF
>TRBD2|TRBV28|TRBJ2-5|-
TGTGCCAGCAGTCGGACTAGCCGGGAGACCCAGTACTTC
CASSRTSRETQYF
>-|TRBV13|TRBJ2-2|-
TGTGCCAGCAGCCCACTGGACACCGGGGAGCTGTTTTTT
CASSPLDTGELFF
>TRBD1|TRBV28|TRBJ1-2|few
TGTGCTAGCCTACAGGGGGCGGTTGGCTACACCTTC
CASLQGAVGYTF
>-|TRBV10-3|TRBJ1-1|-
TGTGCCATCGCCCCGTGGGCAGATCTCATGAACACTGAAGCTTTCTTT
CAIAPWADLMNTEAFF
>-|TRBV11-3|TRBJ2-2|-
TGTGCCAGCAGCTTTGGAGGGGAGACCGGGGAGCTGTTTTTT
CASSFGGETGELFF
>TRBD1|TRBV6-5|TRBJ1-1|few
TGTGCCAGCAGTTACGCCTTTAACAGGGGGAACACTGAAGCTTTCTTT
CASSYAFNRGNTEAFF
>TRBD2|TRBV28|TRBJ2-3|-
TGTGCCAGCAGTTTAAATGCACTAGCGGGAGTGAGGACAGATACGCAGTATTTT
CASSLNALAGVRTDTQYF
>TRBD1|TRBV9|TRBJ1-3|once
TGTGCCAGCAGCGTAGGGACAGGGGGCGAAGGAAACACCATATATTTT
CASSVGTGGEGNTIYF
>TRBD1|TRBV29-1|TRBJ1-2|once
TGCAGCGCGGCAGGGGGCTTAACTGACTATGGCTACACCTTC
CSAAGGLTDYGYTF
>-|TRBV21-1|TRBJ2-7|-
TGTGCCAGCATCAGGACTAGCGGGACACCCTACGAGCAGTACTTC
CASIRTSGTPYEQYF
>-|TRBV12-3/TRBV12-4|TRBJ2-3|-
TGTGCTAGTAGCAGTAGCACAGATACGCAGTATTTT
CASSSSTDTQYF